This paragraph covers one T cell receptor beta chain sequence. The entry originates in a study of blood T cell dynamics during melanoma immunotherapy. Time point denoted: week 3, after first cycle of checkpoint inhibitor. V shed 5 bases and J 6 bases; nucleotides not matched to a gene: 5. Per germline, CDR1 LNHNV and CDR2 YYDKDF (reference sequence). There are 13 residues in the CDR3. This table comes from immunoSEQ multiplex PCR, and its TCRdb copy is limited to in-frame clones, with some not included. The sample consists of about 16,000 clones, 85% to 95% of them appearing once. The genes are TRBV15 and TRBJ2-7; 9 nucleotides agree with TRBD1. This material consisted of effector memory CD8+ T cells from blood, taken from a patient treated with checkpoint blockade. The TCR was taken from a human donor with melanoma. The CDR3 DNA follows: TGTGCCACCAGCTCGGACAGGGGTTCCGAGCAGTACTTC. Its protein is CATSSDRGSEQYF.